The 13 T cell receptor beta chains given below trace back to one sample, sequenced in a study of T cells in Graves' hyperthyroidism and ophthalmopathy. RNA transcripts were the template for amplifying TCR beta CDR3 regions. The TCR CDR3 first-round RT-PCR relied on the HTBI primer set. MiXCR, applied by TCRdb to the multiplex PCR reads, yields one record per CDR3 protein. This sample has about 640,000 distinct CDR3 sequences, with roughly 20% found just once. Sample: blood. All receptors come from a man aged 25-40 years with Graves' ophthalmopathy.

This clonotype was counted at least ten times. V and J are TRBV5-1 and TRBJ2-1; 9 nucleotides agree with TRBD2. Germline-derived CDR1 and CDR2 are SGHRS and YFSETQ. The junction had 12 bases not matched to a gene; V was cut back by 4 bases and J by 7 bases. This CDR3 contains 16 residues. The CDR3 sequence: CASSALFSGRGNEQFF. In DNA, the CDR3 is TGCGCCAGCAGCGCCCTTTTTAGCGGGAGAGGTAATGAGCAGTTCTTC.

The V call is TRBV4-1, the J call TRBJ1-4; D gene unclear. Trimming stripped 5 bases from V and 4 bases from J, with 14 bases between. Germline assignment: CDR1 MGHRA and CDR2 YSYEKL. The CDR3 has 15 residues. The CDR3 is CASSEPTSLNEKLFF. The CDR3 region has the DNA TGCGCCAGCAGCGAGCCAACAAGCCTTAATGAAAAACTGTTTTTT.

This clonotype has at least ten counts. The V gene is TRBV7-6, the J gene TRBJ2-7; TRBD2 is a possible D gene (6 bases). The V gene's germline CDR1 is SGHVS and CDR2 FNYEAQ. V dropped 6 bases and J dropped 2 bases, with 14 bases sitting between them. CDR3 size: 14 residues. CDR3 amino acids: CASSRRDFPYEQYF. CDR3 sequence (DNA): TGTGCCAGCAGTCGCCGGGACTTCCCCTACGAGCAGTACTTC.

This clonotype was seen only a few times. This chain uses TRBV6-1 with TRBJ2-7; D possibly corresponds to TRBD1 (6 bases). Looked up from germline, CDR1 is MNHNS and CDR2 is SASEGT. CDR3 size: 13 residues. Trimming cost V 7 bases and J 5 bases, with 15 bases left between them. The CDR3 DNA reads TGTGCCAGCACCGGGACAACTAACCACGAGCAGTACTTC. Protein product: CASTGTTNHEQYF.

This clonotype has just a few counts. The rearrangement joins TRBV20-1 to TRBJ2-1; no firm D call. CDR3 size: 10 residues. The V gene's germline CDR1 is DFQATT and CDR2 SNEGSKA (reference sequence). The V and J ends lost 3 bases and 8 bases respectively, with 5 bases between them. CDR3 sequence reads: CSASRYEQFF. The CDR3 DNA reads as TGCAGTGCTAGTCGGTATGAGCAGTTCTTC.

The rearrangement links TRBV12-3 or TRBV12-4 to TRBJ2-3; D gene uncertain. The CDR3 is 13 residues long. The V end lost 8 bases, the J end lost 0 bases, and 9 bases lay between the germline ends. CDR3 sequence reads: CASQPGSTDTQYF. As DNA, the CDR3 is TGTGCCAGCCAACCGGGCAGCACAGATACGCAGTATTTT.

This chain uses TRBV20-1 with TRBJ1-1; D is unresolved. Germline CDR1 is DFQATT and CDR2 is SNEGSKA (reference sequence). The CDR3 runs 15 residues. The ends were cut back, 3 bases at V and 1 base at J, with 15 bases in the middle. CDR3 nucleotide sequence: TGCAGTGCTAGCCCGTCAAGGACTGAGAACACTGAAGCTTTCTTT. It yields the protein CSASPSRTENTEAFF.

This clonotype was observed a handful of times. The rearrangement uses TRBV6-2 or TRBV6-3 and TRBJ2-1; D not resolved. V lost 0 bases, J lost 1 base, and 13 bases lay in between. Germline assignment: CDR1 MNHEY and CDR2 SVGEGT. The CDR3 has 17 residues. Here the CDR3 DNA reads TGTGCCAGCAGTTACTCGAATGGGCGCAGGTCCTACAATGAGCAGTTCTTC. As protein: CASSYSNGRRSYNEQFF.

At least ten counts were recorded for this clonotype. The rearrangement links TRBV28 to TRBJ2-3; 10 bases match TRBD2. Losses at the gene ends were 6 bases for V and 2 bases for J; bases not matched to a gene: 5. The CDR3 is made up of 15 amino acids. Germline V CDR1 and CDR2: MDHEN, SYDVKM. The CDR3 loop reads CASRMTSGPTDTQYF. Written as DNA, the CDR3 is TGTGCCAGCAGGATGACTAGCGGGCCCACAGATACGCAGTATTTT.

This clonotype came up many times. A junction boundary mismatches the germline segment, possibly from a read error. This sequence joins TRBV7-9 and TRBJ2-1; a weak D match, TRBD1 (6 bases). The CDR3 consists of 12 residues. Germline loops: CDR1 SEHNR, CDR2 FQNEAQ (reference sequence). The CDR3: CASSSQGYEQFF. CDR3 sequence (DNA): TGCGCCAGCAGCTCGCAGGGGTATGAGCAGTTCTTC.

In its sample, this clonotype was seen a few times. J is TRBJ1-5 and V is TRBV7-9; TRBD1 matches 8 bases. The CDR3 spans 19 residues. The V gene end was trimmed by 4 bases and the J gene end by 0 bases; junction bases not matched to a gene: 14. Looked up from germline, CDR1 is SEHNR and CDR2 is FQNEAQ (reference sequence). The CDR3 region is CASSSHVPDRDGSNQPQHF. The CDR3 nucleotides are TGTGCCAGCAGCTCCCATGTTCCGGACAGGGACGGTAGCAATCAGCCCCAGCATTTT.

Points on this clonotype: A much larger clone sits a single nucleotide away, making a read error possible. This sequence joins TRBV5-6 and TRBJ1-1; D is unclear. Germline V gives CDR1 SGHDT, CDR2 YYEEEE. V was shortened by 9 bases and J by 5 bases, with 14 bases between the two germline ends. The CDR3 contains 12 residues. CDR3 protein: CATHGMWTEAFF. CDR3 DNA sequence: TGTGCCACCCATGGCATGTGGACTGAAGCTTTCTTT.

This clonotype was observed a single time. The chain uses TRBV19 and TRBJ2-7; no clear D gene. Germline CDR1 and CDR2: LNHDA and SQIVND (reference sequence). Trimming removed 0 bases at V and 0 bases at J, with 9 bases between. This CDR3 spans 15 amino acids. The CDR3 spells CASSIDPATSYEQYF. CDR3 bases: TGTGCCAGTAGTATAGACCCGGCCACCTCCTACGAGCAGTACTTC.